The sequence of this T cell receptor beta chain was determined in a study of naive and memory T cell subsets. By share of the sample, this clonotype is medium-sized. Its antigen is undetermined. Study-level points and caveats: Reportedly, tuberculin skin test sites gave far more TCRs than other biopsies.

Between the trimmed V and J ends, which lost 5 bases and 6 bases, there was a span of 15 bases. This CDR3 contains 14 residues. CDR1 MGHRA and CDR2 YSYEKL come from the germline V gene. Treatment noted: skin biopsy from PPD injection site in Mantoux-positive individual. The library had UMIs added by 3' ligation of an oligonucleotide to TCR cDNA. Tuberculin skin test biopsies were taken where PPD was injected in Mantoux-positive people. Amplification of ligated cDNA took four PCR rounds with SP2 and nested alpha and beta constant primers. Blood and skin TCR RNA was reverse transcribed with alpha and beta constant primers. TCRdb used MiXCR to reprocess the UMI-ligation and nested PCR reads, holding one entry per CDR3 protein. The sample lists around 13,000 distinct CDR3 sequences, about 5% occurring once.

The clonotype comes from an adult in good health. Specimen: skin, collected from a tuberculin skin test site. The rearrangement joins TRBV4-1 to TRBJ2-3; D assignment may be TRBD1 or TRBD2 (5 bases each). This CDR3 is CASSKQEVGDTQYF. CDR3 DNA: TGCGCCAGCAGCAAACAGGAGGTTGGGGATACGCAGTATTTT.